This TCR beta chain derives from a study of human T cells and chemical hapten exposure. Trimming removed 5 bases from V and 2 bases from J; junction bases left unmatched: 7. CDR1 MNHNY and CDR2 SVGAGI come from the germline V gene (reference sequence). This CDR3 is built from 15 residues. TCRdb reprocessed the RACE reads with MiXCR, giving one entry per CDR3 protein. The data hold 65,000 to 95,000 distinct CDR3 sequences, with over 9.5% observed a single time. The time point is: patch test 1, 2 weeks after DPC sensitization. Treatment noted: therapeutic diphenylcyclopropenone sensitization with weekly scalp DPC. This clonotype was counted many times.

This chain links TRBV6-6 with TRBJ1-1; 8 nucleotides match TRBD1. Sequencing was performed on whole blood, taken in connection with sensitization to the hapten diphenylcyclopropenone (DPC). This clonotype originated in an older woman with alopecia areata. Some clones in this sample may be carry-over from other donors' samples. The CDR3 reads CASSEQGQENTEAFF. For the CDR3, the DNA is TGTGCCAGCAGTGAGCAGGGACAGGAAAACACTGAAGCTTTCTTT.